The present T cell receptor beta chain was sequenced within a study of blood T cells in healthy people across ages. Study summary: About one barcoded TCR beta cDNA was captured per two T cells.

For this clonotype: The target antigen is unknown.

Overall study results and limits: Long-lived donors carried more naive CD4+ cells and greater diversity than aged donors.

A second 7 to 11 cycle PCR used barcoded and J-beta primers. TCRdb passed the 5' RACE reads through MiXCR, listing each CDR3 protein once. This table has around 1.7 million distinct CDR3 sequences, approximately 30% appearing once. Looked up from germline, CDR1 is SGHTA and CDR2 is FQGNSA. The trim removed 5 bases at V and 7 bases at J, leaving 11 bases unmatched. CDR3 length: 16 amino acids. Caucasian, healthy and from Russia, the donors were aged between about 6 and 90. The sample taken for sequencing was blood. The chain couples TRBV7-2 to TRBJ2-1; the match to TRBD2 covers 10 bases. The clonotype originates from a woman aged 30 to 39 in good health. This CDR3 reads CASSPRSGRAGNEQFF. For the CDR3, the DNA is TGTGCCAGCAGCCCTCGCAGCGGGAGGGCGGGTAATGAGCAGTTCTTC.